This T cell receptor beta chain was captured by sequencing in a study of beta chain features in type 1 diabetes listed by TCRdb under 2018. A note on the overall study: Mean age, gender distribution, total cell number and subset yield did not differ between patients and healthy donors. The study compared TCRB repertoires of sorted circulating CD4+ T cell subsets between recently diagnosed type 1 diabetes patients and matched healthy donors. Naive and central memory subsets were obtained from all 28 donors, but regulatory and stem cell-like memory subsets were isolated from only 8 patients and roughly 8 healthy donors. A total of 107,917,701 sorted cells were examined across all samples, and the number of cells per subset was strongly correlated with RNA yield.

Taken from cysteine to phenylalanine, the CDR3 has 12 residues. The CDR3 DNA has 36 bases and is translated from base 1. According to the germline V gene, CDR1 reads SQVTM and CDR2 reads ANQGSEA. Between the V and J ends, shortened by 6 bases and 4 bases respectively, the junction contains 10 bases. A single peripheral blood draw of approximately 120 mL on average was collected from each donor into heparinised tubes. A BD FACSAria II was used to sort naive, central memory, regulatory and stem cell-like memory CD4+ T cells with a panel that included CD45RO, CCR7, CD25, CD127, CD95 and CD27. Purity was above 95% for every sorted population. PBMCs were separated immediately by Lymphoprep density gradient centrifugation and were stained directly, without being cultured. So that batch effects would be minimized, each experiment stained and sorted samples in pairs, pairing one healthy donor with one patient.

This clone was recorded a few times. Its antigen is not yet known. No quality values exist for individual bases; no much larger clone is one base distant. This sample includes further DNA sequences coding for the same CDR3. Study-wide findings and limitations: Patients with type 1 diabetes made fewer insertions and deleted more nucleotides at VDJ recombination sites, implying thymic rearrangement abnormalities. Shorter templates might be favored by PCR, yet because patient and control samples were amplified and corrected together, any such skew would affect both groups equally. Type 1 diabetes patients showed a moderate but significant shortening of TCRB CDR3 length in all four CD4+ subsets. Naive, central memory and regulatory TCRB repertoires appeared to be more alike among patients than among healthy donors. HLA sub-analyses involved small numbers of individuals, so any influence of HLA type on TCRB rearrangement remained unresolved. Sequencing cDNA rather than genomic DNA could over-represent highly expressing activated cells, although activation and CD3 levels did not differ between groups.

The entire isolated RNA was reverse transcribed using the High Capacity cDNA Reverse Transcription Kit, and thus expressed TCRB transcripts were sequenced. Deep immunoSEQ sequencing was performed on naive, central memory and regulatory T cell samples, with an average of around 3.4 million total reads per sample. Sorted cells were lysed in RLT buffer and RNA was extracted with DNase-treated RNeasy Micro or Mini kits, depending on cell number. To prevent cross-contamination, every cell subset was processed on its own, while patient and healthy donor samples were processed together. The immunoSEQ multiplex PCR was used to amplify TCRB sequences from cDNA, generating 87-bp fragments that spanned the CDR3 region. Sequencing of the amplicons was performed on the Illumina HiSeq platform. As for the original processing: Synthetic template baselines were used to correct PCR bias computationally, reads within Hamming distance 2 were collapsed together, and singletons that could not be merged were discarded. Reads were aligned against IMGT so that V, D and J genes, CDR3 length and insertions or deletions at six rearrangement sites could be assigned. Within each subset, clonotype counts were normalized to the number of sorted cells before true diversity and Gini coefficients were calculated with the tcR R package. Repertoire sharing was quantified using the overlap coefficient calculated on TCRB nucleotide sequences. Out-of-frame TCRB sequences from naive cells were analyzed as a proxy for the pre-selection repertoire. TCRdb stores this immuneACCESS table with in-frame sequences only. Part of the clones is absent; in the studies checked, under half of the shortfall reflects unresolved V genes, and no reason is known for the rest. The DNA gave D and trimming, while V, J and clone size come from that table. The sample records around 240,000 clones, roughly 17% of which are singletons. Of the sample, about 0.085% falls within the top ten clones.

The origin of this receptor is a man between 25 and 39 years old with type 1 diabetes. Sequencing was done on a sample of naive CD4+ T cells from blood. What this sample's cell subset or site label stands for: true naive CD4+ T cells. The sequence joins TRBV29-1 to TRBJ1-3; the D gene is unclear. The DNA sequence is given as TGCAGCGTCGAGGACGGAGGAAACACCATATATTTT. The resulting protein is CSVEDGGNTIYF. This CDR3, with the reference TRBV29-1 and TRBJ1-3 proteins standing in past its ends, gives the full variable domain SAVISQKPSRDICQRGTSLTIQCQVDSQVTMMFWYRQQPGQSLTLIATANQGSEATYESGFVIDKFPISRPNLTFSTLTVSNMSPEDSSIYLCSVEDGGNTIYFGEGSWLTVV.